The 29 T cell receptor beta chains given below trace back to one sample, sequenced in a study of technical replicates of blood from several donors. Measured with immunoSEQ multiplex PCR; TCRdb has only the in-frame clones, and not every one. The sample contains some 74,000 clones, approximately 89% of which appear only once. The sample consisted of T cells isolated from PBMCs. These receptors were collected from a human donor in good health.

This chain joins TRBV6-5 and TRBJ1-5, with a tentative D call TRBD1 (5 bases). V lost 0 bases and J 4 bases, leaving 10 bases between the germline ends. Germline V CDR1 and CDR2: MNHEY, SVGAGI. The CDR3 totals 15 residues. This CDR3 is CASSYSWGGNQPQHF. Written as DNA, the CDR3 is TGTGCCAGCAGTTACTCGTGGGGGGGAAATCAGCCCCAGCATTTT.

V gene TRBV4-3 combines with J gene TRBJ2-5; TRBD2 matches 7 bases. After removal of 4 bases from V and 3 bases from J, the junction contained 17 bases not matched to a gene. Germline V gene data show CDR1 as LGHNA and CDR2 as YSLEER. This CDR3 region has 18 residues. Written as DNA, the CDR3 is TGCGCCAGCAGCCCAGTGGTTGAAGCGGGATCTTTGAAAGAGACCCAGTACTTC. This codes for CASSPVVEAGSLKETQYF.

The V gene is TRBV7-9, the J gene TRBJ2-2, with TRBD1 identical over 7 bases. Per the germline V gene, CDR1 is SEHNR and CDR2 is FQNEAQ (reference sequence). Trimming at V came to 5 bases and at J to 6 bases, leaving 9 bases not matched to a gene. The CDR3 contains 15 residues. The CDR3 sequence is CASSVLTGYPGELFF. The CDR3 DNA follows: TGTGCCAGCAGCGTACTGACAGGGTACCCCGGGGAGCTGTTTTTT. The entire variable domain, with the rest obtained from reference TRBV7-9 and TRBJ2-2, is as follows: DTGVSQNPRHKITKRGQNVTFRCDPISEHNRLYWYRQTLGQGPEFLTYFQNEAQLEKSRLLSDRFSAERPKGSFSTLEIQRTEQGDSAMYLCASSVLTGYPGELFFGEGSRLTVL.

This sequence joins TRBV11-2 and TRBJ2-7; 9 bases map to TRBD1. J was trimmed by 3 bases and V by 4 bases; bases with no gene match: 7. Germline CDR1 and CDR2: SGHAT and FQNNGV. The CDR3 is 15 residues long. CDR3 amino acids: CASSSIRDRDYEQYF. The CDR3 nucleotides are TGTGCCAGCAGCTCTATCCGGGACAGGGACTACGAGCAGTACTTC.

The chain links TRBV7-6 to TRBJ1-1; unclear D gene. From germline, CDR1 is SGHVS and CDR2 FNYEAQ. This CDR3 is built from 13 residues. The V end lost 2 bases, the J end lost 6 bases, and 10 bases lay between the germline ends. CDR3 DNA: TGTGCCAGCAGCTTACGGGGATTACCTGAAGCTTTCTTT. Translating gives CASSLRGLPEAFF.

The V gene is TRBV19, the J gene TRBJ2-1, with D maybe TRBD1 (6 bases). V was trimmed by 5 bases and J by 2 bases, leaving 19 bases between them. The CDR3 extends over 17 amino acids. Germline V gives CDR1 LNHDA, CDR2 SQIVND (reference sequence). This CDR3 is CASSEGEGRQAYNEQFF. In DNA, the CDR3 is TGTGCCAGTAGTGAGGGTGAGGGGAGACAGGCCTACAATGAGCAGTTCTTC.

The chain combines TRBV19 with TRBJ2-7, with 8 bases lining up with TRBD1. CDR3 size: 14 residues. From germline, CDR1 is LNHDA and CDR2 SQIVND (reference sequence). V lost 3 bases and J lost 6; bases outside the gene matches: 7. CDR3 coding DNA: TGTGCCAGTAGTATCAGGACAGGGCTAAGCGAGCAGTACTTC. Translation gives CASSIRTGLSEQYF. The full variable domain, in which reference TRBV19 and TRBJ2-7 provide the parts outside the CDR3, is DGGITQSPKYLFRKEGQNVTLSCEQNLNHDAMYWYRQDPGQGLRLIYYSQIVNDFQKGDIAEGYSVSREKKESFPLTVTSAQKNPTAFYLCASSIRTGLSEQYFGPGTRLTVT.

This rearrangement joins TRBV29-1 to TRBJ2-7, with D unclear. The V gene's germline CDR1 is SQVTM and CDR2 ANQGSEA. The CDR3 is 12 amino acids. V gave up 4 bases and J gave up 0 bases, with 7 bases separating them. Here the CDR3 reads CSVAQSSYEQYF. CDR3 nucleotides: TGCAGCGTTGCACAGTCCTCCTACGAGCAGTACTTC.

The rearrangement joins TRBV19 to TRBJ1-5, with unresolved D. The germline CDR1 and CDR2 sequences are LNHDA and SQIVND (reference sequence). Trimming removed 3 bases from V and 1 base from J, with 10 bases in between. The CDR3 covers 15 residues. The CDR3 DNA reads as TGTGCCAGTAGTATTCAGGATACGAGCAATCAGCCCCAGCATTTT. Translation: CASSIQDTSNQPQHF. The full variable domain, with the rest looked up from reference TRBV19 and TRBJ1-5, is DGGITQSPKYLFRKEGQNVTLSCEQNLNHDAMYWYRQDPGQGLRLIYYSQIVNDFQKGDIAEGYSVSREKKESFPLTVTSAQKNPTAFYLCASSIQDTSNQPQHFGDGTRLSIL.

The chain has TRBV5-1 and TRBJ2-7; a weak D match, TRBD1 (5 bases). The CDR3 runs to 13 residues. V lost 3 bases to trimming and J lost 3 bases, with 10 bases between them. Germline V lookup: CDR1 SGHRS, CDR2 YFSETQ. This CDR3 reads CASSSRDSYEQYF. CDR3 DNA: TGCGCCAGCAGCTCCCGTGACAGCTACGAGCAGTACTTC.

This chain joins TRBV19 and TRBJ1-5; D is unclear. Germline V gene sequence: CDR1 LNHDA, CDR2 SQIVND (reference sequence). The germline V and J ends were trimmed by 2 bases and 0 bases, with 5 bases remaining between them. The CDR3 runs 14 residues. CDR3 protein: CASSIRDSNQPQHF. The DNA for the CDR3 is TGTGCCAGTAGTATACGGGATAGCAATCAGCCCCAGCATTTT.

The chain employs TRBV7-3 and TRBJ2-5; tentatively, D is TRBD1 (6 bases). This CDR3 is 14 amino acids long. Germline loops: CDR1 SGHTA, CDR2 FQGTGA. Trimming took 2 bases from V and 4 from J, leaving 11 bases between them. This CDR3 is CASSLGAGVETQYF. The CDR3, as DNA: TGTGCCAGCAGCTTAGGGGCAGGGGTAGAGACCCAGTACTTC.

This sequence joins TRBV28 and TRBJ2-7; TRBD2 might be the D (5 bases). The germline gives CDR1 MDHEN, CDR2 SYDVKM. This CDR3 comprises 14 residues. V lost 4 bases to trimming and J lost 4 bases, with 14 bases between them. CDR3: CASSSAGLRYEQYF. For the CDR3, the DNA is TGTGCCAGCAGTTCCGCGGGCCTTAGGTACGAGCAGTACTTC.

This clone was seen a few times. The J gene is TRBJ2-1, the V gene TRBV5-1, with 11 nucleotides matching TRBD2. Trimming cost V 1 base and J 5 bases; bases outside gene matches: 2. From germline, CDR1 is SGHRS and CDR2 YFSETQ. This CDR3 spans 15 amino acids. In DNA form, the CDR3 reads TGCGCCAGCAGCTTGATGACTAGCGGGGACAATGAGCAGTTCTTC. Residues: CASSLMTSGDNEQFF.

The CDR3 nucleotides are TGTGCCTGGAGTGAGCCTAATGAGCAGTTCTTC. This gives the protein CAWSEPNEQFF. J is TRBJ2-1 and V is TRBV30; D not certain. V lost 1 base and J 7 bases, leaving 5 bases between the germline ends. The CDR3 has 11 amino acids. Germline CDR1 GTSNPN, CDR2 SVGIG (reference sequence).

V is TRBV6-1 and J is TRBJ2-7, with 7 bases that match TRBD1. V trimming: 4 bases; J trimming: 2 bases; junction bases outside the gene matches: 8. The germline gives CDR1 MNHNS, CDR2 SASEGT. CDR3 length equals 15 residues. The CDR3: CASSVTGTVTYEQYF. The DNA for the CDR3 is TGTGCCAGCAGTGTAACCGGGACAGTTACCTACGAGCAGTACTTC.

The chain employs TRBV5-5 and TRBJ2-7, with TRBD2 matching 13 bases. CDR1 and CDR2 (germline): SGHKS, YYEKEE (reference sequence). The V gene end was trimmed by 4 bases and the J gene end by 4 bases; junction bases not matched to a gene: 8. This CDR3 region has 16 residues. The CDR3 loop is CASSITSGRAFYEQYF. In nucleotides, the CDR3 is TGTGCCAGCAGCATAACTAGCGGGAGGGCTTTTTACGAGCAGTACTTC.

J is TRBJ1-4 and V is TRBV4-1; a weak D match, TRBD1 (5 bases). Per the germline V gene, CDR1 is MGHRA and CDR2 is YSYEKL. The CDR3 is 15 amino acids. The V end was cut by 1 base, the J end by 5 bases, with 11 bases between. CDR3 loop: CASSQAHRPNEKLFF. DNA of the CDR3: TGCGCCAGCAGCCAAGCTCACAGGCCCAATGAAAAACTGTTTTTT.

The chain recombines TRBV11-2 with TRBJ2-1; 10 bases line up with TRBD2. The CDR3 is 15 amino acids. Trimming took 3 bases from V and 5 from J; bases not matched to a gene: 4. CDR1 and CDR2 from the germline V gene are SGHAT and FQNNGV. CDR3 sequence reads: CASSFQREGHNEQFF. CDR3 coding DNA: TGTGCCAGCAGCTTCCAGCGGGAGGGCCACAATGAGCAGTTCTTC.

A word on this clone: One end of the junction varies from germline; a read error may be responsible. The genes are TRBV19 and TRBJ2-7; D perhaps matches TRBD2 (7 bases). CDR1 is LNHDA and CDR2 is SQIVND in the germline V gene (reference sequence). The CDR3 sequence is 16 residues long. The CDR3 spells CATKGGVGGSSNEQYF. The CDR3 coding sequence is TGTGCCACCAAGGGGGGAGTGGGCGGGAGCTCCAACGAGCAGTACTTC.

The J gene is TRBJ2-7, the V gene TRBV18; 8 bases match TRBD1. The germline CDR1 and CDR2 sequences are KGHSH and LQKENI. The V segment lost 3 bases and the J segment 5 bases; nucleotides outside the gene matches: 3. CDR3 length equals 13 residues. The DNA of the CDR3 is TGTGCCAGCTCACCGGAGACAGGGGACGAGCAGTACTTC. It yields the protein CASSPETGDEQYF.

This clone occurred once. CDR3 coding DNA: TGTGCCAGCAGTAGGGACAGGGGGAGTAGCACAGATACGCAGTATTTT. Protein sequence: CASSRDRGSSTDTQYF. This chain joins TRBV2 and TRBJ2-3; 11 bases line up with TRBD1. The germline V gene has CDR1 SNHLY and CDR2 FYNNEI. The CDR3 has 16 residues. V lost 5 bases to trimming and J lost 0 bases; unmatched junction nucleotides: 4.

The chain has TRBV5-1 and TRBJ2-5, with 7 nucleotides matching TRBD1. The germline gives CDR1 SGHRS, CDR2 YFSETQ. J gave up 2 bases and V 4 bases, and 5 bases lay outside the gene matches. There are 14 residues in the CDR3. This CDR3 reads CASSPLDRQETQYF. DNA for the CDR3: TGCGCCAGCAGCCCTCTGGACAGGCAAGAGACCCAGTACTTC.

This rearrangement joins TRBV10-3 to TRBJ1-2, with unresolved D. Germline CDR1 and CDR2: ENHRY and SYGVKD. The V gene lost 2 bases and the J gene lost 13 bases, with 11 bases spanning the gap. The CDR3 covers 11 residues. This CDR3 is CAISEAREATF. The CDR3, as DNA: TGTGCCATCAGTGAGGCCCGGGAAGCCACCTTC.

DNA of the CDR3: TGTGCCATCAGACTAGGACTAGCGGGAGCTCAAGATACGCAGTATTTT. Translated: CAIRLGLAGAQDTQYF. The chain combines TRBV10-3 with TRBJ2-3; TRBD2 aligns across 13 bases. Germline CDR1 is ENHRY and CDR2 is SYGVKD. This CDR3 has 16 residues. After removal of 6 bases from V and 5 bases from J, the junction contained 8 bases not matched to a gene.

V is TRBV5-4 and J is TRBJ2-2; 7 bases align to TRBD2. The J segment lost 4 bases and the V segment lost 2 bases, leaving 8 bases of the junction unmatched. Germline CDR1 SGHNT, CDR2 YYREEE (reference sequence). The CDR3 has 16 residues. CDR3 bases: TGTGCCAGCAGCTTCGGCGGGAGTGGAATCACCGGGGAGCTGTTTTTT. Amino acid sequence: CASSFGGSGITGELFF.

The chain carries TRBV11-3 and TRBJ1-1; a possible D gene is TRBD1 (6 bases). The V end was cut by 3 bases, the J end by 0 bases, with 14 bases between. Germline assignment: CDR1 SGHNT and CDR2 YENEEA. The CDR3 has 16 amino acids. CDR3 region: CASSFGTFSMNTEAFF. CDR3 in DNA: TGTGCCAGCAGCTTCGGGACATTTAGCATGAACACTGAAGCTTTCTTT.

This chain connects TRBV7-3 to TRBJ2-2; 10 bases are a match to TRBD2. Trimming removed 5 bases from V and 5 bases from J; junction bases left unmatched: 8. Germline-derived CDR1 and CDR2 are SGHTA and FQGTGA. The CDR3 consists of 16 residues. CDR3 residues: CASSILAGGLTGELFF. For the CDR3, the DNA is TGTGCCAGCAGCATCTTAGCGGGAGGACTTACCGGGGAGCTGTTTTTT.

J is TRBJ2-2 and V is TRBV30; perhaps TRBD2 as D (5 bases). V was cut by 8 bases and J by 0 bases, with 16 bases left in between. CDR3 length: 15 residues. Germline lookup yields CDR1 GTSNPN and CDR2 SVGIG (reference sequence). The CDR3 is CAQGRATANTGELFF. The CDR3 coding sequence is TGTGCCCAAGGGCGGGCGACTGCGAACACCGGGGAGCTGTTTTTT.